The 10 T cell receptor beta chains below all came from one sample that was sequenced in a study of blood T cell repertoires in COVID-19. TCRdb keeps only in-frame clones here, not all; method: immunoSEQ multiplex PCR. The sample holds a few hundred thousand clones, 89% seen once. The sequenced sample consisted of peripheral blood. The receptors derive from a woman aged 55-69 years with acute or convalescent COVID-19.

This chain joins TRBV28 and TRBJ2-1; 11 bases line up with TRBD2. Losses at the gene ends were 1 base for V and 5 bases for J; bases not matched to a gene: 10. This CDR3 has 18 amino acids. Germline CDR1 is MDHEN and CDR2 is SYDVKM. The chain's CDR3 is CASSLLVTSGSLDNEQFF. The CDR3 region has the DNA TGTGCCAGCAGTTTATTGGTTACTAGCGGGAGCCTTGACAATGAGCAGTTCTTC.

The J gene is TRBJ1-5, the V gene TRBV7-2, with 11 bases identical to TRBD1. V trimming: 1 base; J trimming: 4 bases; junction bases outside the gene matches: 6. This CDR3 has 17 amino acids. The V gene's germline CDR1 is SGHTA and CDR2 FQGNSA. CDR3 in DNA: TGTGCCAGCAGCTTAGTCCGGACAGGGGGCTTGAATCAGCCCCAGCATTTT. Amino acids: CASSLVRTGGLNQPQHF.

The chain is built from TRBV12-3 or TRBV12-4 and TRBJ2-3; D ambiguous. Trimming took 3 bases from V and 4 from J, leaving 8 bases between them. The CDR3 is 13 residues long. Here the CDR3 reads CASSLGGPDTQYF. The CDR3 DNA sequence: TGTGCCAGCAGTTTGGGTGGGCCAGATACGCAGTATTTT.

The chain is built from TRBV24-1 and TRBJ1-6, with a possible D match to TRBD1 (5 bases). The CDR3 is 13 residues long. Germline V CDR1 and CDR2: KGHDR, SFDVKD. V lost 5 bases and J lost 7, with 8 bases in between. CDR3 in DNA: TGTGCCACCAGTGTGGGGCCGAATTCACCCCTCCACTTT. It encodes CATSVGPNSPLHF.

This clone appeared a single time. The gene calls are TRBV10-3 and TRBJ1-4, with 9 bases lining up with TRBD1. Germline CDR1 and CDR2: ENHRY and SYGVKD. This CDR3 has 17 amino acids. V dropped 4 bases and J dropped 5; count of bases not matched to a gene: 11. CDR3 bases: TGTGCCATCAGTGTGGCGAGCCCCGGGACAGGGAATGAAAAACTGTTTTTT. Its protein product is CAISVASPGTGNEKLFF.

V usage is TRBV25-1 and J usage is TRBJ1-4; a weak D match, TRBD1 (6 bases). The V gene lost 7 bases and the J gene lost 5 bases, with 17 bases spanning the gap. Germline assignment: CDR1 MGHDK and CDR2 SYGVNS. CDR3 length equals 15 residues. Here the CDR3 DNA reads TGTGCCAGCACTAAATCTGCAGGGACAAATGAAAAACTGTTTTTT. This encodes CASTKSAGTNEKLFF.

The count of this clone is one. The genes are TRBV29-1 and TRBJ1-2; D not certain. Germline assignment: CDR1 SQVTM and CDR2 ANQGSEA. Trimming cost V 3 bases and J 2 bases, with 10 bases left between them. The CDR3 spans 13 residues. This CDR3 is CSVDSDGNYGYTF. The CDR3 region has the DNA TGCAGCGTTGACTCCGACGGGAACTATGGCTACACCTTC.

The chain couples TRBV7-9 to TRBJ2-3; no reliable D call. The germline V and J ends were trimmed by 2 bases and 4 bases, with 4 bases remaining between them. The germline V gene has CDR1 SEHNR and CDR2 FQNEAQ (reference sequence). CDR3 length: 12 amino acids. CDR3: CASSLSADTQYF. CDR3 bases: TGTGCCAGCAGCTTATCCGCAGATACGCAGTATTTT. The full variable domain, its missing parts supplied by reference TRBV7-9 and TRBJ2-3, is DTGVSQNPRHKITKRGQNVTFRCDPISEHNRLYWYRQTLGQGPEFLTYFQNEAQLEKSRLLSDRFSAERPKGSFSTLEIQRTEQGDSAMYLCASSLSADTQYFGPGTRLTVL.

V and J are TRBV7-9 and TRBJ1-3; D perhaps matches TRBD1 (5 bases). Germline CDR1 is SEHNR and CDR2 is FQNEAQ (reference sequence). The germline V and J ends were trimmed by 4 bases and 0 bases, with 10 bases remaining between them. This CDR3 has 15 residues. The CDR3 bases are TGTGCCAGCAGCTACCAGGGATTCTCTGGAAACACCATATATTTT. Encoded protein: CASSYQGFSGNTIYF.

The chain uses TRBV14 and TRBJ2-1; TRBD2 matches at 8 bases. From germline, CDR1 is SGHDN and CDR2 FVKESK. There are 16 residues in the CDR3. With V trimmed by 4 bases and J by 8 bases, 13 bases remained unmatched. CDR3 coding DNA: TGTGCCAGCAGCCCTAGCAGGATAGCGGGATGGGATGAGCAGTTCTTC. Protein product: CASSPSRIAGWDEQFF. The full variable domain, in which reference TRBV14 and TRBJ2-1 provide the parts outside the CDR3, is EAGVTQFPSHSVIEKGQTVTLRCDPISGHDNLYWYRRVMGKEIKFLLHFVKESKQDESGMPNNRFLAERTGGTYSTLKVQPAELEDSGVYFCASSPSRIAGWDEQFFGPGTRLTVL.